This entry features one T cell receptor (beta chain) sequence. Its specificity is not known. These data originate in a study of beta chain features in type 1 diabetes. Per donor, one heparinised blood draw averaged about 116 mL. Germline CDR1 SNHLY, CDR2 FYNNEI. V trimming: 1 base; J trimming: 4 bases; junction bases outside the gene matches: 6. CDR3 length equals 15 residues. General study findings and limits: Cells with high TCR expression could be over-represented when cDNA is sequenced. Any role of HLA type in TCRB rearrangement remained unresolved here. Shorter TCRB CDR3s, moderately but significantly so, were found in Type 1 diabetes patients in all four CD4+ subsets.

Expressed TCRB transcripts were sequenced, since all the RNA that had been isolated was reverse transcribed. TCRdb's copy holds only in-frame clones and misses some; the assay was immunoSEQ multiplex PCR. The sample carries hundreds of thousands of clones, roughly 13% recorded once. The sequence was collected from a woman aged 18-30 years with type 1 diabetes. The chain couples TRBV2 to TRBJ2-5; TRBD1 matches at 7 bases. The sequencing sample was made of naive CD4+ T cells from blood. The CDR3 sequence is CASSEVTGWGETQYF. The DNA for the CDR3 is TGTGCCAGCAGTGAAGTGACAGGGTGGGGAGAGACCCAGTACTTC.